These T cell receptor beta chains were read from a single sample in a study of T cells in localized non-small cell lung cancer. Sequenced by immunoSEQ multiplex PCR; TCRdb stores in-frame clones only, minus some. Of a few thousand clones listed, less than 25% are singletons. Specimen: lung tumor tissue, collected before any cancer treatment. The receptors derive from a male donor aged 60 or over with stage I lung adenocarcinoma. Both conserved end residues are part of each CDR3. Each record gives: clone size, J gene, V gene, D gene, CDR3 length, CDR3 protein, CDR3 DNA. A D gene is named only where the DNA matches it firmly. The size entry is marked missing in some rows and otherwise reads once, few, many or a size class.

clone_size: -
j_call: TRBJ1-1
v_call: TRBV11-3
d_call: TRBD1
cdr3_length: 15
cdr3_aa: CASSLSRTGGTEAFF
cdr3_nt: TGTGCCAGCAGCTTATCGCGGACAGGGGGGACTGAAGCTTTCTTT

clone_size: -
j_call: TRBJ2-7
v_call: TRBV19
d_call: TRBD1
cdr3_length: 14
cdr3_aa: CASRGRGQGFEQYF
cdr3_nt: TGTGCCAGTAGGGGACGCGGACAGGGGTTCGAGCAGTACTTC

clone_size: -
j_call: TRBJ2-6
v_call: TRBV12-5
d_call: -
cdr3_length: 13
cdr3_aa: CASAGTGANVLTF
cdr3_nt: TGTGCTAGTGCTGGGACTGGGGCCAACGTCCTGACTTTC

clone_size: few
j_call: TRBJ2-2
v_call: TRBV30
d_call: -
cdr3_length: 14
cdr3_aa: CAWSVGQPGGELFF
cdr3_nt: TGTGCCTGGAGTGTCGGACAGCCTGGCGGGGAGCTGTTTTTT

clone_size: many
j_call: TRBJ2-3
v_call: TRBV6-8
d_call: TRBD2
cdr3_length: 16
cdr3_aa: CASSFLAGGSTDTQYF
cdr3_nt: TGTGCCAGCAGTTTCTTAGCGGGAGGGAGCACAGATACGCAGTATTTT

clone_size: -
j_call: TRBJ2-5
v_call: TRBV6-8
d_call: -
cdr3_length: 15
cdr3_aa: CAISDSQGTRETQYF
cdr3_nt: TGTGCCATCAGTGACTCCCAGGGGACAAGAGAGACCCAGTACTTC

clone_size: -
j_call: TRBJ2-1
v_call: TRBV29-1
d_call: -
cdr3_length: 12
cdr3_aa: CSVEDSYNEQFF
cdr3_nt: TGCAGCGTTGAAGACTCCTACAATGAGCAGTTCTTC

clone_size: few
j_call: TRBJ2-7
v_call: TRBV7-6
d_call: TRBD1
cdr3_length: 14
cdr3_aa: CASSQEADRDEQYF
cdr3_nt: TGTGCCAGCAGCCAAGAAGCGGACAGGGACGAGCAGTACTTC

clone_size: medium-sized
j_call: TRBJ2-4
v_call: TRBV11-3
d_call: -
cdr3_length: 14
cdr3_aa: CASSPSAIGNIQYF
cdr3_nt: TGTGCCAGCAGCCCGTCTGCCATTGGAAACATTCAGTACTTC

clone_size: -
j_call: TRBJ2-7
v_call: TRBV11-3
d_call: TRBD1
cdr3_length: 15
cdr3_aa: CASSRPGTGTYEQYF
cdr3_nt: TGTGCCAGCAGCCGCCCCGGGACAGGGACCTACGAGCAGTACTTC

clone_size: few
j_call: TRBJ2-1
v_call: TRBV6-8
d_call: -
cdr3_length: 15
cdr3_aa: CASSYSRGGANEQFF
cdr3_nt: TGTGCCAGCAGTTACTCGAGGGGGGGGGCGAATGAGCAGTTCTTC

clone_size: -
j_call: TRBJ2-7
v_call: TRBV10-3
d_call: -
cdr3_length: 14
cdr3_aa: CAISESGSSWEQYF
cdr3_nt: TGTGCCATCAGTGAGTCTGGTAGCTCCTGGGAGCAGTACTTC

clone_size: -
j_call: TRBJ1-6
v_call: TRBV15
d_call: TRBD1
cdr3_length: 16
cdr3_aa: CATSRDGTGGGSPLHF
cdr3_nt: TGTGCCACCAGCAGGGATGGGACAGGGGGCGGTTCACCCCTCCACTTT

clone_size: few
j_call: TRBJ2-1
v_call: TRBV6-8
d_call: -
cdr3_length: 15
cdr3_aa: CASRAGSLGNNEQFF
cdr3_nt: TGTGCCAGCAGAGCGGGTAGCTTAGGTAACAATGAGCAGTTCTTC

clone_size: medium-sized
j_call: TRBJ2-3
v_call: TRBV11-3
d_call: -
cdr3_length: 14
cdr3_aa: CASSPGRAADTQYF
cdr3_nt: TGTGCCAGCAGCCCCGGCAGGGCGGCAGATACGCAGTATTTT

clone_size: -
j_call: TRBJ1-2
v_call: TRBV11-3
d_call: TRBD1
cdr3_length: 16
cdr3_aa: CASSDSGQGGNYGYTF
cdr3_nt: TGTGCCAGCAGCGATTCCGGACAGGGGGGAAACTATGGCTACACCTTC